The present entry profiles one T cell receptor (beta chain) with its context. Its antigen target is currently unknown. Base qualities are not recorded, but no much larger clone differs from it by a single base. These data come from a study of blood T cell repertoires in COVID-19 (dated by TCRdb to the early 2020s). General notes on the study: The collaborator samples originated in the United States, Italy and Spain and spanned the acute and convalescent phases of COVID-19. The material from the prospective study consisted of cDNA or gDNA derived from T cells, B-cell-depleted T cells, or PBMCs. Subjects who had been exposed to COVID-19, were actively infected with it, or had recovered from it provided the deeply sampled blood TCRbeta repertoires that made up the dataset. A freely available public database, intended as a resource for researchers studying the immune response to SARS-CoV-2, is where the repertoires were released. Samples came from the ongoing ImmuneRACE study (first 160 participants) plus 1,254 subjects from 6 global collaborators. Nearly every sample came with metadata listing a de-identified subject ID, COVID-19 status, age in years and sex. Where HLA class I and class II types were available, the types were taken from metadata supplied by the sample provider, not from assay-based typing. Points the paper makes about the study in general: The amount of clinical and demographic metadata varied by source and participant and was provided uncurated.

The immunoSEQ Assay, a bias-controlled multiplex PCR, was used to amplify TCRbeta CDR3 regions from genomic DNA. In the authors' own workflow: Within the assay, amplification of reference gene primers was used to estimate how many nucleated cells each sample contained. To quantify the absolute abundance of each unique TCRbeta CDR3 rearrangement, sequence reads were collapsed and filtered. For each sample, productive Simpson clonality was calculated by taking the square root of Simpson's diversity index across productive rearrangements. TCRdb stores this immuneACCESS table with in-frame sequences only. Part of the clones is absent; in the studies checked, under half of the shortfall reflects unresolved V genes, and no reason is known for the rest. D and trimming come from the DNA, and the V and J calls and clone size come from that table. Here the sample has around 120,000 clones; less than 75% occur a single time. The biggest ten clones account for more than 0.65% of the sample.

The collaborating institutions used their own protocols to collect whole blood in K2EDTA tubes. For TCRbeta analysis, collaborators shipped samples in one of three forms: frozen whole blood, isolated PBMCs, or DNA extracted from either of those sample types. From the cysteine up to the phenylalanine, the CDR3 has a length of 13 residues. Kept here is only the CDR3 DNA, which spans 39 bases and is read in frame from base 1. V lost 6 bases and J lost 10 bases; the stretch between them is 18 bases long. This TCR was sampled from a human donor with acute or convalescent COVID-19. The donor label of this sample is uncertain. Material for sequencing was peripheral blood. This receptor chain uses TRBV12-3 or TRBV12-4 and TRBJ1-1; the D gene is perhaps TRBD1, from 6 matching bases. The base sequence is TGTGCCAGCAGAAGTAACAGGGACGTGGCAGCTTTCTTT. It encodes CASRSNRDVAAFF.